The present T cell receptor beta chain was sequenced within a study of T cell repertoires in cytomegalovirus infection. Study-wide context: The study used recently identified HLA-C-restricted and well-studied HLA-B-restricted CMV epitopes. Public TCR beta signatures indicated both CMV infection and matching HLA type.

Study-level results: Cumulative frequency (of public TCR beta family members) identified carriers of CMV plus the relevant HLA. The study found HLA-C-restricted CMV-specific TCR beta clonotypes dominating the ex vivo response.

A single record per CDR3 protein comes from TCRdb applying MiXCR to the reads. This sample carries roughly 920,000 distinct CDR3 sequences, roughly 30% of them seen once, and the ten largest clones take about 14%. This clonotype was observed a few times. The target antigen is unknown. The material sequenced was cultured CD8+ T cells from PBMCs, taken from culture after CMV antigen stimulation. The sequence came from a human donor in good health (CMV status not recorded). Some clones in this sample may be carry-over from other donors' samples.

The DNA for the CDR3 is TGTGCCAGCAACAATCCGCGACAGGGGGCTAGGGAGACCCAGTACTTC. Translating it yields CASNNPRQGARETQYF. V gene TRBV7-6 combines with J gene TRBJ2-5; 10 nucleotides match TRBD1. The CDR3 covers 16 residues. Trimming took 7 bases from V and 5 from J; bases not matched to a gene: 13. Per the germline V gene, CDR1 is SGHVS and CDR2 is FNYEAQ.